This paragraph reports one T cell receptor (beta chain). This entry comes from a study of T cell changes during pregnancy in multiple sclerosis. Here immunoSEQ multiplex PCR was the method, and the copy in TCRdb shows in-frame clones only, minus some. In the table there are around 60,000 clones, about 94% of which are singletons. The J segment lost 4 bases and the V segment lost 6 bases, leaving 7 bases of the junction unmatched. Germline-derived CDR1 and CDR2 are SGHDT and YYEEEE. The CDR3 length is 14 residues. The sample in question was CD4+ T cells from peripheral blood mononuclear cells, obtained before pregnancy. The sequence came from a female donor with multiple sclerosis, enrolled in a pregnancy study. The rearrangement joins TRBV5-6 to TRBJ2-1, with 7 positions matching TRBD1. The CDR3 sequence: CASTGTVFYNEQFF. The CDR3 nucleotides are TGTGCCAGCACTGGGACAGTGTTTTACAATGAGCAGTTCTTC. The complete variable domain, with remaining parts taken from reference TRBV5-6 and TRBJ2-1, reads DAGVTQSPTHLIKTRGQQVTLRCSPKSGHDTVSWYQQALGQGPQFIFQYYEEEERQRGNFPDRFSGHQFPNYSSELNVNALLLGDSALYLCASTGTVFYNEQFFGPGTRLTVL.